Listed below are T cell receptor beta chains from one sample, sequenced in a study of STAT5B mutations in CD4+ large granular lymphocyte leukemia. Sequencing was performed with immunoSEQ multiplex PCR; in TCRdb, only in-frame clones are kept and a portion is missing. The data hold roughly 36,000 clones, with 69% observed a single time. Sample: CD4+ T cells from blood buffy coats. The origin of the receptors is a human donor in good health. CDR3s include the opening cysteine and the closing phenylalanine or tryptophan. The D gene is left open where the match is weak. Some rows have no size entry. The others give once, few or many, or a class for an expanded clone.

size	V	D	J	DNA	CDR3
-	TRBV7-2	TRBD1	TRBJ2-5	TGTGCCAGCAGCCCGACAGGGGGTTGGGAGACCCAGTACTTC	CASSPTGGWETQYF
-	TRBV29-1	-	TRBJ2-1	TGCAGCGTTGACCTCCTCGATCGGGGCAGAGAGCAGTTCTTC	CSVDLLDRGREQFF
once	TRBV2	-	TRBJ2-7	TGTGCCAGTGGGGGGACTGGACGGAGCGAGCAGTACTTC	CASGGTGRSEQYF
-	TRBV6-5	TRBD1	TRBJ2-3	TGTGCCAGCAGTTACCTACAGGGGAGCACAGATACGCAGTATTTT	CASSYLQGSTDTQYF
few	TRBV6-1	-	TRBJ2-3	TGTGCCAGCAGTGACCAGCCCGCCCTGGGAGATACGCAGTATTTT	CASSDQPALGDTQYF
-	TRBV30	TRBD1	TRBJ2-7	TGTGCCTGGAGTCCAGGACAGGGTGTCTACGAGCAGTACTTC	CAWSPGQGVYEQYF
-	TRBV6-5	-	TRBJ1-4	TGTGCCAGCAAGACAGCAACTAATGAAAAACTGTTTTTT	CASKTATNEKLFF
-	TRBV7-2	-	TRBJ2-2	TGTGCCAGCAACTCCGGGGGAAGACGAAACACCGGGGAGCTGTTTTTT	CASNSGGRRNTGELFF
-	TRBV9	-	TRBJ1-2	TGTGCCAGCAGCGTCGGGACTCCGAGGGGTTATGGCTACACCTTC	CASSVGTPRGYGYTF
-	TRBV5-6	-	TRBJ1-2	TGTGCCAGCAGCTTCGACAGACGAATTAACACCTTC	CASSFDRRINTF
-	TRBV6-6	-	TRBJ1-5	TGTGCCAGCAACGAACCGGGGGTCAATCAGCCCCAGCATTTT	CASNEPGVNQPQHF
-	TRBV5-6	TRBD1	TRBJ1-4	TGTGCCAGCAGATTGACAGGGAGTGAAAAACTGTTTTTT	CASRLTGSEKLFF
-	TRBV10-3	TRBD1	TRBJ2-7	TGTGCCATCAGTGAGCGGGGACAGGGGGGAAAAAACGAGCAGTACTTC	CAISERGQGGKNEQYF
-	TRBV18	-	TRBJ1-1	TGTGCCAGCTCACCACAAGGGGAAAACACTGAAGCTTTCTTT	CASSPQGENTEAFF
-	TRBV10-3	-	TRBJ2-1	TGTGCCATCAAGGGGACCCCCCTCTACAATGAGCAGTTCTTC	CAIKGTPLYNEQFF
few	TRBV27	-	TRBJ1-5	TGTGCCAGCAGTTCCCGGGGGGGAAGTATAAGCAATCAGCCCCAGCATTTT	CASSSRGGSISNQPQHF
-	TRBV4-3	-	TRBJ2-1	TGCGCCAGCAGCCAACTTACGGAGGGTAATGAGCAGTTCTTC	CASSQLTEGNEQFF
-	TRBV7-8	TRBD2	TRBJ2-5	TGTGCCAGCAGCCACCGGGGACTAGCGGGGGCCCAAGAGACCCAGTACTTC	CASSHRGLAGAQETQYF
few	TRBV7-9	TRBD1	TRBJ1-5	TGTGCCAGCAGCTTAGGGACAGGCGGGTTATATAGCAATCAGCCCCAGCATTTT	CASSLGTGGLYSNQPQHF
-	TRBV7-8	-	TRBJ2-6	TGTGCCAGCTCAGGGGAAAGGAGGACTGGGGCCAACGTCCTGACTTTC	CASSGERRTGANVLTF
-	TRBV5-4	TRBD1	TRBJ1-2	TGTGCCAGCAGCTGGCCTGGACAGGGACTAACTATGGGCTACACCTTC	CASSWPGQGLTMGYTF
few	TRBV11-3	-	TRBJ2-2	TGTGCCAGCAGCTTAGCGGCCGGGGAGCTGTTTTTT	CASSLAAGELFF
-	TRBV30	-	TRBJ1-5	TGTGCCTGGAGTGTACCTGAGGGGACTAGTAGCAATCAGCCCCAGCATTTT	CAWSVPEGTSSNQPQHF
few	TRBV11-2	-	TRBJ1-2	TGTGCCAGCAGAGCCATAGGAGTTCAAGGCTACACCTTC	CASRAIGVQGYTF
-	TRBV5-1	-	TRBJ2-7	TGCGCCAGCAGCTACCAGGGACCCTACGAGCAGTACTTC	CASSYQGPYEQYF
few	TRBV11-2	-	TRBJ2-5	TGTGCCAGCAGCCCAGGGACAAGCCGGACCCAGTACTTC	CASSPGTSRTQYF
once	TRBV27	-	TRBJ2-4	TGTGCCAGCAGTTTCGGGCCCGGTCTAGCAGGAACCAAAAACATTCAGTACTTC	CASSFGPGLAGTKNIQYF
-	TRBV2	-	TRBJ1-1	TGTGCCAGCAGTGAAGCAGAGGGGACTGAAGCTTTCTTT	CASSEAEGTEAFF
-	TRBV6-5	-	TRBJ2-3	TGTGCCAGCAAGTCAGGTGCCCTGGGTACGCAGTATTTT	CASKSGALGTQYF
-	TRBV2	TRBD2	TRBJ2-1	TGTGCCAGCAGGGGACTATACAATGAGCAGTTCTTC	CASRGLYNEQFF
-	TRBV19	-	TRBJ1-5	TGTGCCAGTAGTATGAGTAAGTTCGGCAATCAGCCCCAGCATTTT	CASSMSKFGNQPQHF
-	TRBV7-2	TRBD1	TRBJ1-6	TGTGCCAGCAGATCTAGGGGGCAGGGAAATTCACCCCTCCACTTT	CASRSRGQGNSPLHF
few	TRBV19	TRBD1	TRBJ2-1	TGTGCCAGTAGTATGGGACAGGGGACCTACAATGAGCAGTTCTTC	CASSMGQGTYNEQFF
few	TRBV4-1	-	TRBJ1-4	TGCGCCAGCAGCCAAGTAAGCGGAGGGCCAAATGAAAAACTGTTTTTT	CASSQVSGGPNEKLFF
-	TRBV5-5	-	TRBJ2-3	TGTGCCAGCACCCTCTCGAGGGCCACAGATACGCAGTATTTT	CASTLSRATDTQYF
-	TRBV19	-	TRBJ2-7	TGTGCCAGCTCTGACACCGCCTACGAGCAGTACTTC	CASSDTAYEQYF
few	TRBV2	-	TRBJ1-1	TGTGCCAGCGATCTAGGCCGGTACACTGAAGCTTTCTTT	CASDLGRYTEAFF
-	TRBV10-3	TRBD2	TRBJ2-2	TGTGCCATCAGCCCTAGCGGGGGGGACACCGGGGAGCTGTTTTTT	CAISPSGGDTGELFF
-	TRBV4-1	-	TRBJ2-5	TGCGCCAGCAGCCAAGACGGAGGGAGAGAGACCCAGTACTTC	CASSQDGGRETQYF
few	TRBV5-7	-	TRBJ1-1	TGTGCCAGCAGCCCCCACGGGGTCCCTGAAGCTTTCTTT	CASSPHGVPEAFF
-	TRBV25-1	-	TRBJ1-3	TGTGCCAGCAGTCCCCGGGCTGGTGGAAACACCATATATTTT	CASSPRAGGNTIYF
-	TRBV7-9	TRBD1	TRBJ2-7	TGTGCCAGCAGCCCGGGACAGGGGTCAAATACCTACGAGCAGTACTTC	CASSPGQGSNTYEQYF
-	TRBV5-4	-	TRBJ2-3	TGTGCCAGCAGCTTACAGGGGGGGGCCACAGATACGCAGTATTTT	CASSLQGGATDTQYF
-	TRBV7-3	TRBD2	TRBJ2-2	TGTGCCAGCAGCCGACTAGCGGTCACCGGGGAGCTGTTTTTT	CASSRLAVTGELFF
-	TRBV5-6	-	TRBJ2-3	TGTGCCAGCAGCGGACGGGGGACTAGCACAGATACGCAGTATTTT	CASSGRGTSTDTQYF
-	TRBV6-5	-	TRBJ2-7	TGTGCCAGCAGAAAGGGGCCACTCGAGCAGTACTTC	CASRKGPLEQYF
-	TRBV28	-	TRBJ1-1	TGTGCCAGCAGTTTGATGGGGGAAAGGAAGCCTGAAGCTTTCTTT	CASSLMGERKPEAFF
-	TRBV29-1	-	TRBJ1-5	TGCAGCGTGGCGCAGGGGAGCAATCAGCCCCAGCATTTT	CSVAQGSNQPQHF
-	TRBV9	TRBD1	TRBJ1-1	TGTGCCAGCAGCGTAGGGGACAGGACTAGGACTGAAGCTTTCTTT	CASSVGDRTRTEAFF
-	TRBV18	TRBD2	TRBJ2-2	TGTGCCAGCTCACCGCTCCAGCGGGGGAACACCGGGGAGCTGTTTTTT	CASSPLQRGNTGELFF
-	TRBV5-1	-	TRBJ1-1	TGCGCCAGCAGCACCGACGGGTTCTCCACTGAAGCTTTCTTT	CASSTDGFSTEAFF